This TCR beta chain was profiled in a study of cytomegalovirus exposure and HLA in healthy donors. The primer mix had 60 Vbeta and 13 Jbeta primers. The method was immunoSEQ multiplex PCR; TCRdb's version includes in-frame clones alone and lacks a portion of them. Here the sample spans around 150,000 clones, over 60% being singletons. Germline trimming cut 5 bases from V and 2 bases from J; bases unmatched to any gene: 5. CDR3 length: 15 residues. Germline V gene sequence: CDR1 SSHAT, CDR2 FNYEAQ (reference sequence). This TCR derives from a woman between 55 and 75 years old in good health and CMV-seronegative. The genes are TRBV7-7 and TRBJ2-7, with 11 bases lining up with TRBD2. The sequenced sample consisted of PBMCs. The CDR3 region is CASSDPTSGAYEQYF. The CDR3 DNA reads TGTGCCAGCAGCGACCCGACTAGCGGGGCCTACGAGCAGTACTTC.